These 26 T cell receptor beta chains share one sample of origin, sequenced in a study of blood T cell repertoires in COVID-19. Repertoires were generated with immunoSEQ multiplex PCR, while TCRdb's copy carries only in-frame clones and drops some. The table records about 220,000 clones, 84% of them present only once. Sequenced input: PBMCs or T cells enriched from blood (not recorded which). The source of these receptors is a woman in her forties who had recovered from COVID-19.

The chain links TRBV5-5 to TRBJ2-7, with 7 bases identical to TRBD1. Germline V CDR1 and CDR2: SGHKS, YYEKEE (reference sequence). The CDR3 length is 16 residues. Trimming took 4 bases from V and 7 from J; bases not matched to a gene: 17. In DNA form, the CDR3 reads TGTGCCAGCAGCCACCCGGGACAGTTCCCCCTGGATGAGCAGTACTTC. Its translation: CASSHPGQFPLDEQYF.

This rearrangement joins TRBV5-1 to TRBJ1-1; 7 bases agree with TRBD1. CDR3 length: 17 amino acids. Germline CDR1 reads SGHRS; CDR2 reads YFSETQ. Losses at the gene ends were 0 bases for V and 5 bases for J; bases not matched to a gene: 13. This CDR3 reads CASSLEGLTGPGTEAFF. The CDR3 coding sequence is TGCGCCAGCAGCTTGGAGGGGTTGACAGGGCCCGGGACTGAAGCTTTCTTT.

CDR3 in DNA: TGCGCCAGCAGCTCCCTTTTCGGTACTGAAGCTTTCTTT. Its translation is CASSSLFGTEAFF. J is TRBJ1-1 and V is TRBV5-1; no clear D gene. The V end lost 3 bases, the J end lost 5 bases, and 11 bases lay between the germline ends. The CDR3 spans 13 residues. Germline CDR1 is SGHRS and CDR2 is YFSETQ.

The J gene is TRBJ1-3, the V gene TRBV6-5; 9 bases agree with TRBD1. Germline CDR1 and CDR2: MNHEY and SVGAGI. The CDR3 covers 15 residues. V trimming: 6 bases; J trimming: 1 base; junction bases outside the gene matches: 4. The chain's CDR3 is CASRGQGISGNTIYF. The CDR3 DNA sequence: TGTGCCAGCAGAGGACAGGGGATATCTGGAAACACCATATATTTT.

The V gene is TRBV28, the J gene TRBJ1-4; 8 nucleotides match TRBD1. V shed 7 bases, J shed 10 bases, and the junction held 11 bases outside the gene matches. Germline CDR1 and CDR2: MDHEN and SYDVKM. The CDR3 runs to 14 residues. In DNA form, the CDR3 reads TGTGCCAGCACCCGGAGGGACACAGGGGGAAAACTGTTTTTT. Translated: CASTRRDTGGKLFF.

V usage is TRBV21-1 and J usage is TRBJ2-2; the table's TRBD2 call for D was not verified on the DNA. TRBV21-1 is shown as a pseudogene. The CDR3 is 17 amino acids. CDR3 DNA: TGTGCCAGCAGCCTTTGCCGGATTGACTGGAACACCGGGGAGCTGTTTTTT. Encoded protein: CASSLCRIDWNTGELFF.

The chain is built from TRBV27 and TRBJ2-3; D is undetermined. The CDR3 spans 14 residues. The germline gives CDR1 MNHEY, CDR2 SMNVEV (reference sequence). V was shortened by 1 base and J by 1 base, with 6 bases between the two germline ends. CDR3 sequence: CASSLFSGTDTQYF. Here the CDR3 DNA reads TGTGCCAGCAGTTTATTCTCGGGCACAGATACGCAGTATTTT.

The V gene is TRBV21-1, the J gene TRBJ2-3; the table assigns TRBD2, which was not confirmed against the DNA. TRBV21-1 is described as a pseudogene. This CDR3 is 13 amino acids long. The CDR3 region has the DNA TGTGCCAGCAACCCTGAAGAGGCAGATACGCAGTATTTT. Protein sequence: CASNPEEADTQYF.

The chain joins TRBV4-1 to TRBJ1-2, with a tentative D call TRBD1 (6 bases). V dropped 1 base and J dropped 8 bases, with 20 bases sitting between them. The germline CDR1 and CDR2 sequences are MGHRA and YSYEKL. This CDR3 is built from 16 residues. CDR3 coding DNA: TGCGCCAGCAGCCAAGTACCCAGGGGCGCGACCGGGGGCTACACCTTC. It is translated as CASSQVPRGATGGYTF.

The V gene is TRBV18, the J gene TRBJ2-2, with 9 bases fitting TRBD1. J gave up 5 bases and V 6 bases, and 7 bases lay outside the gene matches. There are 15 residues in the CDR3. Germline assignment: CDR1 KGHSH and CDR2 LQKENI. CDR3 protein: CASSQGQGRTGELFF. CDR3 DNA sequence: TGTGCCAGCTCCCAAGGACAGGGGAGAACCGGGGAGCTGTTTTTT.

CDR3 DNA: TGTGCCACCGATGCGGGAGGGGGAGATACGCAGTATTTT. It is translated as CATDAGGGDTQYF. The chain is built from TRBV24-1 and TRBJ2-3, with 9 bases that match TRBD2. CDR3 length equals 13 residues. The V gene end was trimmed by 9 bases and the J gene end by 5 bases; junction bases not matched to a gene: 5. Germline CDR1 is KGHDR and CDR2 is SFDVKD.

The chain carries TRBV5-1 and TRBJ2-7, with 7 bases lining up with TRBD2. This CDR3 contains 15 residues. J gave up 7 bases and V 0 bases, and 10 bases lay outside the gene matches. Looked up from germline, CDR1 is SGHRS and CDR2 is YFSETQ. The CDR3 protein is CASSLVGGGPGEQYF. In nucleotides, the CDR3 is TGCGCCAGCAGCTTGGTTGGGGGAGGGCCGGGAGAGCAGTACTTC.

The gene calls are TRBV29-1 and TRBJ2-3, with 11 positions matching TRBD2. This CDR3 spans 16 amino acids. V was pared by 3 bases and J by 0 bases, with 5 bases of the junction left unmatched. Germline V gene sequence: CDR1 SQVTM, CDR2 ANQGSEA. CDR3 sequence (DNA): TGCAGCGTTGAGGGGACTAGCGGTGCTAGCACAGATACGCAGTATTTT. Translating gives CSVEGTSGASTDTQYF.

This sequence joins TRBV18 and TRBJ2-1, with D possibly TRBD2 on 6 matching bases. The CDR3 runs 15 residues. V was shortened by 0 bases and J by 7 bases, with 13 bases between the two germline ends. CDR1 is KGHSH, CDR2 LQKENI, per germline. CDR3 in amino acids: CASSPPVRGTNEQFF. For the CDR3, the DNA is TGTGCCAGCTCACCACCGGTGCGGGGTACTAATGAGCAGTTCTTC.

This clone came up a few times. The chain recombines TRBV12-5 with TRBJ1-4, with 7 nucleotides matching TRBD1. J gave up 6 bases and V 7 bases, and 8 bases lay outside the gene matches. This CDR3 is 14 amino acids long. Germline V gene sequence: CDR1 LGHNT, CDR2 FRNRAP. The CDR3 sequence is CASAPGQKDEKLFF. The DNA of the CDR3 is TGTGCTAGTGCACCGGGACAGAAGGATGAAAAACTGTTTTTT.

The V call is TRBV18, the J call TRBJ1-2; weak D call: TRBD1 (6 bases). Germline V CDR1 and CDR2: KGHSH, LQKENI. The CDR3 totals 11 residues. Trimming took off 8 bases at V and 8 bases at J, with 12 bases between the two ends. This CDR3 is CASQGQWGYTF. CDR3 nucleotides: TGTGCCAGCCAGGGGCAGTGGGGCTACACCTTC.

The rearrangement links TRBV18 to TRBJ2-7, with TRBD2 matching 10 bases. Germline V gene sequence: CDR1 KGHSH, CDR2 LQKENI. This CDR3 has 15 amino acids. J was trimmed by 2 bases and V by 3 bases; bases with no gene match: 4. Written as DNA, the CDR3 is TGTGCCAGCTCACCCGGACTAGCGGCCACCTACGAGCAGTACGTC. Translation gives CASSPGLAATYEQYV.

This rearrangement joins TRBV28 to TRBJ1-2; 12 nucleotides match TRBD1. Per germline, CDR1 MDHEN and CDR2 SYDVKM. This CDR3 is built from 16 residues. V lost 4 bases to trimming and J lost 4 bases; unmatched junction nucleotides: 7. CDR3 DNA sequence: TGTGCCAGCAGTTCGTGGGACAGGGGGCCCACCTATGGCTACACCTTC. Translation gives CASSSWDRGPTYGYTF.

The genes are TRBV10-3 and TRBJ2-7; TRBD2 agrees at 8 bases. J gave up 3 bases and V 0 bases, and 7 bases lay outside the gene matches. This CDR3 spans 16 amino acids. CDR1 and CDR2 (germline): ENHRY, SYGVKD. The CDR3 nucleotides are TGTGCCATCAGTGAGTCCGTGAGCGGGGGAGTCTACGAGCAGTACTTC. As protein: CAISESVSGGVYEQYF.

CDR3 sequence: CASSMDRNQPQHF. The CDR3 bases are TGTGCCAGTAGTATGGACAGGAATCAGCCCCAGCATTTT. The chain has TRBV19 and TRBJ1-5; 7 bases agree with TRBD1. The CDR3 spans 13 residues. The germline V gene has CDR1 LNHDA and CDR2 SQIVND (reference sequence). Unmatched junction bases numbered 0, after V lost 3 bases and J lost 4 bases.

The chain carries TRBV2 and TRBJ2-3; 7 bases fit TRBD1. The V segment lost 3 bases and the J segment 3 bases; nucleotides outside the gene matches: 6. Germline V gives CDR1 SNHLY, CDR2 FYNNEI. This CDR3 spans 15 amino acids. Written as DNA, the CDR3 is TGTGCCAGCAGTGATAGAGGGGGCAGGACAGATACGCAGTATTTT. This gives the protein CASSDRGGRTDTQYF.

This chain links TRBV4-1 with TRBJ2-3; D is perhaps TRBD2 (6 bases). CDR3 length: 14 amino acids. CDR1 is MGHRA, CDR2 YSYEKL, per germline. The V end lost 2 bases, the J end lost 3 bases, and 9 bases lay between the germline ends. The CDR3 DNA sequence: TGCGCCAGCAGCCAAAGACTAGGGACAGATACGCAGTATTTT. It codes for CASSQRLGTDTQYF.

This CDR3 is CASSQNRGQGEKLFF. CDR3 sequence (DNA): TGTGCCAGCAGCCAAAACAGGGGGCAAGGTGAAAAACTGTTTTTT. This chain connects TRBV3-1 (or the pseudogene TRBV3-2) to TRBJ1-4; TRBD1 agrees at 9 bases. Germline V lookup: CDR1 LGHDT, CDR2 YNNKEL (reference sequence). The CDR3 runs to 15 residues. J was trimmed by 7 bases and V by 2 bases; bases with no gene match: 5.

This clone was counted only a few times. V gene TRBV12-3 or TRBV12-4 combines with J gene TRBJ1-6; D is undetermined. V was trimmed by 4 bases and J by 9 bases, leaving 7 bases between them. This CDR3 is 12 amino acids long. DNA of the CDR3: TGTGCCAGCAGTTCGGTTGGTTCACCCCTCCACTTT. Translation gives CASSSVGSPLHF.

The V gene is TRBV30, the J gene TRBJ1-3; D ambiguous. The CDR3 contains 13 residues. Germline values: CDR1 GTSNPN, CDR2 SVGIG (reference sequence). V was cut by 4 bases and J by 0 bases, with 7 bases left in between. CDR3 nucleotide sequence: TGTGCCTGGATCGTCGGCTCTGGAAACACCATATATTTT. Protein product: CAWIVGSGNTIYF. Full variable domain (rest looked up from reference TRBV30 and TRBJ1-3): SQTIHQWPATLVQPVGSPLSLECTVEGTSNPNLYWYRQAAGRGLQLLFYSVGIGQISSEVPQNLSASRPQDRQFILSSKKLLLSDSGFYLCAWIVGSGNTIYFGEGSWLTVV.

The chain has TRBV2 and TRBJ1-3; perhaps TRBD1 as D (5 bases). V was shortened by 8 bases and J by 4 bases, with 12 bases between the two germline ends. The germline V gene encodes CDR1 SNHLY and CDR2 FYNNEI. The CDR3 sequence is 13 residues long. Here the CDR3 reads CASQQGRGNTIYF. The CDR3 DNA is TGTGCCAGCCAGCAGGGTCGGGGAAACACCATATATTTT. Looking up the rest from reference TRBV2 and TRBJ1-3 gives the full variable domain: EPEVTQTPSHQVTQMGQEVILRCVPISNHLYFYWYRQILGQKVEFLVSFYNNEISEKSEIFDDQFSVERPDGSNFTLKIRSTKLEDSAMYFCASQQGRGNTIYFGEGSWLTVV.